Presented here are 18 T cell receptor beta chains from one specimen sequenced in a study of T-cell reconstitution after alpha-beta-depleted transplantation in children. Molecular barcoding with unique molecular identifiers was used for the TCRbeta library. TCRdb recomputed calls from the PCR reads with MiXCR, one row per CDR3 protein. The repertoire consists of roughly 790,000 distinct CDR3 sequences, with less than 20% occurring once and the leading ten covering just under 5%. Sequences were derived from PBMCs, mostly from graft donor cells, sampled 360 days after TCRalphabeta/CD19-depleted stem cell transplant. These receptors all come from a male patient younger than 18 who had a stem cell transplant for acute lymphoblastic leukemia, so the T cells may come from the graft donor.

CDR3 sequence (DNA): TGCAGCGTTGGTGGGGCAGGAGCCTACGAGCAGTACTTC. As protein: CSVGGAGAYEQYF. The V gene is TRBV29-1, the J gene TRBJ2-7, with D possibly being TRBD1 (5 bases). Trimming cost V 4 bases and J 2 bases, with 12 bases left between them. Germline CDR1 is SQVTM and CDR2 is ANQGSEA. The CDR3 sequence is 13 residues long.

CDR3 nucleotide sequence: TGCGCCAGCAGCTTCTGGCAGGGGGGCAACACTGAAGCTTTCTTT. The encoded protein is CASSFWQGGNTEAFF. The chain is built from TRBV5-1 and TRBJ1-1; TRBD1 agrees at 7 bases. Germline CDR1 and CDR2: SGHRS and YFSETQ. V dropped 2 bases and J dropped 2; count of bases not matched to a gene: 6. The CDR3 loop spans 15 amino acids.

The table lists this clonotype with a few counts. V and J are TRBV10-3 and TRBJ2-7, with TRBD2 as a possible D gene (6 bases). This CDR3 contains 15 residues. The V end lost 4 bases, the J end lost 7 bases, and 20 bases lay between the germline ends. CDR1 and CDR2 (germline): ENHRY, SYGVKD. The CDR3 sequence is CAISGGAAGRWEQYF. In nucleotides, the CDR3 is TGTGCCATCAGTGGCGGGGCAGCCGGCCGGTGGGAGCAGTACTTC.

CDR3 nucleotide sequence: TGCGCCAGCAGCCAAGACGGGGCGAACACCGGGGAGCTGTTTTTT. It specifies CASSQDGANTGELFF. The chain uses TRBV4-1 and TRBJ2-2; maybe TRBD2 (5 bases). The CDR3 runs to 15 residues. The V and J ends lost 0 bases and 0 bases respectively, with 5 bases between them. Per germline, CDR1 MGHRA and CDR2 YSYEKL.

The rearrangement links TRBV18 to TRBJ2-1; D gene unclear. This CDR3 contains 16 residues. Germline V gene sequence: CDR1 KGHSH, CDR2 LQKENI. Deletions cut 0 bases from V and 0 bases from J, with 9 bases between. In nucleotides, the CDR3 is TGTGCCAGCTCACCACCGGTAGGTGGCTCCTACAATGAGCAGTTCTTC. Translating gives CASSPPVGGSYNEQFF.

The chain recombines TRBV7-3 with TRBJ2-1; 7 positions match TRBD2. Germline loops: CDR1 SGHTA, CDR2 FQGTGA. The CDR3 spans 15 residues. Trimming cost V 9 bases and J 8 bases; bases outside gene matches: 16. The CDR3 nucleotides are TGTGCCAGTCTTCCCCTAGCGGCCACTTCATATGAGCAGTTCTTC. Translated: CASLPLAATSYEQFF.

This clonotype occurred many times. The chain employs TRBV12-5 and TRBJ2-1; TRBD2 aligns across 9 bases. This CDR3 has 17 amino acids. Germline lookup yields CDR1 LGHNT and CDR2 FRNRAP. V was clipped by 3 bases and J by 8 bases; unmatched bases: 14. The DNA of the CDR3 is TGTGCTAGTGGTTTACTAGGCGGGAGGGCCAGTAACTATGAGCAGTTCTTC. Its translation is CASGLLGGRASNYEQFF. Supplemented by reference TRBV12-5 and TRBJ2-1, the full variable domain reads DARVTQTPRHKVTEMGQEVTMRCQPILGHNTVFWYRQTMMQGLELLAYFRNRAPLDDSGMPKDRFSAEMPDATLATLKIQPSEPRDSAVYFCASGLLGGRASNYEQFFGPGTRLTVL.

The V gene is TRBV5-1, the J gene TRBJ1-1; 9 positions agree with TRBD1. Looked up from germline, CDR1 is SGHRS and CDR2 is YFSETQ. The CDR3 is 14 amino acids. With V trimmed by 9 bases and J by 1 base, 7 bases remained unmatched. The CDR3 protein is CATGTGSGNTEAFF. The CDR3 DNA follows: TGCGCCACTGGGACAGGGAGTGGGAACACTGAAGCTTTCTTT.

The genes are TRBV4-2 and TRBJ2-7, with 14 bases matching TRBD2. CDR3 length: 16 amino acids. Germline loops: CDR1 LGHNA, CDR2 YNFKEQ. Trimming at V came to 3 bases and at J to 7 bases, leaving 8 bases not matched to a gene. The CDR3 loop reads CASSHDGLAGGIEQYF. The CDR3 DNA reads TGTGCCAGCAGCCATGATGGACTAGCGGGAGGAATTGAGCAGTACTTC.

The chain uses TRBV19 and TRBJ2-6; possibly TRBD2 for D (5 bases). With 11 bases removed from V and 4 bases from J, the gap between germline ends came to 12 bases. The germline V gene has CDR1 LNHDA and CDR2 SQIVND (reference sequence). This CDR3 is 13 amino acids long. The CDR3 DNA follows: TGTGCCGGCCGTAGGAGGGGGGCCAACGTCCTGACTTTC. Translation: CAGRRRGANVLTF.

This clonotype came up once. This chain connects TRBV4-1 to TRBJ2-5; D ambiguous. The V and J ends lost 7 bases and 4 bases respectively, with 19 bases between them. The germline V gene encodes CDR1 MGHRA and CDR2 YSYEKL. The CDR3 has 15 amino acids. Here the CDR3 reads CASKTDGLLVETQYF. CDR3 DNA sequence: TGCGCCAGCAAAACCGACGGCCTCTTGGTAGAGACCCAGTACTTC.

This clonotype was counted a few times. The V gene is TRBV12-3 or TRBV12-4, the J gene TRBJ2-6; D call uncertain. V dropped 6 bases and J dropped 9 bases, with 3 bases sitting between them. The CDR3 runs to 10 residues. CDR3 sequence (DNA): TGTGCCAGCAGCATCAACGTCCTGACTTTC. It translates to CASSINVLTF.

This clonotype appeared a few times. The junction differs from germline at one of its ends, possibly a read error. The genes are TRBV6-2 or TRBV6-3 and TRBJ2-5, with D possibly TRBD2 on 6 matching bases. The germline V gene has CDR1 MNHEY and CDR2 SVGEGT. The CDR3 contains 14 residues. The CDR3 loop reads CASSWGLVQKTQYF. The CDR3 DNA sequence: TGTGCCAGCAGTTGGGGACTGGTCCAAAAGACCCAGTACTTC.

Here the CDR3 DNA reads TGTGCCAGCAGCTTAGAGACCGATAAAGGACAGCCCCAGCATTTT. Translating it yields CASSLETDKGQPQHF. The V gene is TRBV7-9, the J gene TRBJ1-5; D unresolved. The CDR3 length is 15 residues. Germline CDR1 reads SEHNR; CDR2 reads FQNEAQ (reference sequence). The germline V and J ends were trimmed by 1 base and 7 bases, with 14 bases remaining between them.

V gene TRBV26 combines with J gene TRBJ1-1; TRBD1, as called in the table, went unchecked against the DNA. TRBV26 is recorded as a pseudogene. The CDR3 length is 14 residues. The CDR3 spells CASSSWEGAAKAFF. For the CDR3, the DNA is TGTGCCAGCAGTTCTTGGGAGGGGGCAGCCAAAGCTTTCTTT.

The sample holds a few counts of this clonotype. The chain couples TRBV2 to TRBJ2-1; D tentatively reads TRBD1 or TRBD2 (5 bases each). Trimming removed 5 bases from V and 11 bases from J, with 13 bases in between. The length of the CDR3 is 12 residues. CDR1 and CDR2 (germline): SNHLY, FYNNEI. The CDR3 nucleotides are TGTGCCAGCAGTACACCGGGACCCCAGCAGTTCTTC. Amino acids: CASSTPGPQQFF.

J is TRBJ2-6 and V is TRBV10-1; D is unclear. The germline V gene encodes CDR1 WNHNN and CDR2 SYGVQD (reference sequence). CDR3 length: 15 amino acids. The germline V and J ends were trimmed by 3 bases and 3 bases, with 9 bases remaining between them. The CDR3 region is CASSEQCLGANVLTF. CDR3 DNA sequence: TGCGCCAGCAGTGAACAGTGTCTTGGGGCCAACGTCCTGACTTTC.

The gene calls are TRBV15 and TRBJ1-2, with D uncertain. CDR1 is LNHNV, CDR2 YYDKDF, per germline (reference sequence). The germline V and J ends were trimmed by 0 bases and 5 bases, with 10 bases remaining between them. This CDR3 has 14 amino acids. CDR3 region: CATSRDGVEYGYTF. The DNA of the CDR3 is TGTGCCACCAGCAGAGATGGGGTGGAATATGGCTACACCTTC.